The entry below describes one TCR beta chain. The target antigen is unknown. The PCR template was genomic DNA. Multiplex PCR with 30 forward and 13 reverse primers amplified the TCR beta CDR3. TCRdb reprocessed the multiplex PCR reads with MiXCR, giving one entry per CDR3 protein. The sample carries some 250,000 distinct CDR3 sequences, more than 40% recorded once. No donor had another autoimmune disease or recent infection within four weeks. This entry comes from a study of type 1 and type 2 diabetes patients. Overall study: Donors were type 1 diabetes, type 2 diabetes, or nondiabetic controls. Sequencing for the whole study yielded 18,976,912 paired-end reads. General study points: Age and gender were not matched between study groups, possibly biasing interpretation.

V shed 7 bases and J shed 4 bases, with 11 bases lying between them. This CDR3 is built from 12 residues. Germline V gene lookup returns CDR1 SQVTM and CDR2 ANQGSEA. This TCR came from a young man with type 2 diabetes. The V call is TRBV29-1, the J call TRBJ2-1; no definite D call. Input material: peripheral blood mononuclear cells (PBMCs). The CDR3 spells CSADTIYNEQFF. In DNA, the CDR3 is TGCAGCGCTGACACGATTTACAATGAGCAGTTCTTC.